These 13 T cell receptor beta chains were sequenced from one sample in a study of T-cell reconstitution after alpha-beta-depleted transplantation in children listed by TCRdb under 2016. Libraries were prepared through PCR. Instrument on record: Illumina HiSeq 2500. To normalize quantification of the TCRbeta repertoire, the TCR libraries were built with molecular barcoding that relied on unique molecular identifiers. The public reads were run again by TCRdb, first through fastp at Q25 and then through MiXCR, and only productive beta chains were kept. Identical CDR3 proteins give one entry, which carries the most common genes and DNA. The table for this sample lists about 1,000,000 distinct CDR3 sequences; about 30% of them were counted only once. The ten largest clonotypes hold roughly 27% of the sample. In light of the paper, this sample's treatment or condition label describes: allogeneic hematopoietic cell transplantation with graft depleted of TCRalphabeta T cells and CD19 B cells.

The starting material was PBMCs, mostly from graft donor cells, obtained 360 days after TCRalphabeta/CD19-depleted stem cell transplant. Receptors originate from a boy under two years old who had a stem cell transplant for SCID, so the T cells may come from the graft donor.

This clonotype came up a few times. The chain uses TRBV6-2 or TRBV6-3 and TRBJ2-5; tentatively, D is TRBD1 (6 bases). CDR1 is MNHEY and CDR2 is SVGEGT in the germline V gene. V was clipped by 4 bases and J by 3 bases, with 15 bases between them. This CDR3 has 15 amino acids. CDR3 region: CASSWPGHNKETQYF. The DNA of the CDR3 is TGTGCCAGCAGTTGGCCGGGACACAACAAAGAGACCCAGTACTTC.

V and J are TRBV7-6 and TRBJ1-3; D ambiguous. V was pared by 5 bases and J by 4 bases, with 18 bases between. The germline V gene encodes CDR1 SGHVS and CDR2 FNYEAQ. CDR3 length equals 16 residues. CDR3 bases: TGTGCCAGCAGCCCAGGAACCCTCGGGTCCGGAAACACCATATATTTT. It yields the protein CASSPGTLGSGNTIYF.

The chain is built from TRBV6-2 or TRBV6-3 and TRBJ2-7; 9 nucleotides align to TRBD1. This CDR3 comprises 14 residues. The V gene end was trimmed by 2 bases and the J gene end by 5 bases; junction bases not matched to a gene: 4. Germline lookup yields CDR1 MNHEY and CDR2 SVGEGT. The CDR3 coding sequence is TGTGCCAGCAGTTACCTTGGGACAGGGAACGAGCAGTACTTC. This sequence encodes CASSYLGTGNEQYF.

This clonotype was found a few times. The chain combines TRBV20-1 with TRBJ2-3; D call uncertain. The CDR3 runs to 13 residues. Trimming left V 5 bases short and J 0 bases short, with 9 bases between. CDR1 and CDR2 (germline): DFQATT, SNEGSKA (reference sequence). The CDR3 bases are TGCAGTGCTGGCTACGAAAGCACAGATACGCAGTATTTT. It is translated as CSAGYESTDTQYF.

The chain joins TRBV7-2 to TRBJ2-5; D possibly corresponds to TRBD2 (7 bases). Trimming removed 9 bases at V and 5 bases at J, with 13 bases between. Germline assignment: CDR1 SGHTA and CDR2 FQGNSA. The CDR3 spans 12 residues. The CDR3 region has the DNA TGTGCCAGTAGGGGGGGCGGGGAGACCCAGTACTTC. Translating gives CASRGGGETQYF.

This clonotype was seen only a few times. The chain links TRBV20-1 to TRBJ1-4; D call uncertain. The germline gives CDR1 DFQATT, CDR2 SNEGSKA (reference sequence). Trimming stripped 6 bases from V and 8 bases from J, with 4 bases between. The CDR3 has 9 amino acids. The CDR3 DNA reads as TGCAGTGCAGGAGAAAAACTGTTTTTT. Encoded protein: CSAGEKLFF.

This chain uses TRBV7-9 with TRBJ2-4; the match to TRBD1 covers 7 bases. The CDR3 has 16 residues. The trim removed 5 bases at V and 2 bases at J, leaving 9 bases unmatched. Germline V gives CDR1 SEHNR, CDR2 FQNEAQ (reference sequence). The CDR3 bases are TGTGCCAGCAGCCGGCACCTGGACAGGCCCAAAAACATTCAGTACTTC. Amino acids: CASSRHLDRPKNIQYF.

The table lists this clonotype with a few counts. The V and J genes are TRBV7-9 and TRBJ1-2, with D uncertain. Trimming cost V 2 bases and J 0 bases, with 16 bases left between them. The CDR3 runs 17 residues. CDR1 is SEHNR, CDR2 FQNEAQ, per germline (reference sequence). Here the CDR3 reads CASSLIYGPPANYGYTF. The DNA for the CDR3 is TGTGCCAGCAGCTTAATTTATGGGCCCCCAGCTAACTATGGCTACACCTTC. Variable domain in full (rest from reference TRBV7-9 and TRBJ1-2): DTGVSQNPRHKITKRGQNVTFRCDPISEHNRLYWYRQTLGQGPEFLTYFQNEAQLEKSRLLSDRFSAERPKGSFSTLEIQRTEQGDSAMYLCASSLIYGPPANYGYTFGSGTRLTVV.

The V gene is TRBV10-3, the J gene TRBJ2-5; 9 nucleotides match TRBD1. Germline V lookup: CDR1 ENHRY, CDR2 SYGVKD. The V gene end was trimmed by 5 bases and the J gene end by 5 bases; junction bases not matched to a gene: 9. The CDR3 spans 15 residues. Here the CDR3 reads CAISRQGEVRETQYF. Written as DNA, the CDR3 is TGTGCCATCAGTCGACAGGGGGAAGTGCGGGAGACCCAGTACTTC.

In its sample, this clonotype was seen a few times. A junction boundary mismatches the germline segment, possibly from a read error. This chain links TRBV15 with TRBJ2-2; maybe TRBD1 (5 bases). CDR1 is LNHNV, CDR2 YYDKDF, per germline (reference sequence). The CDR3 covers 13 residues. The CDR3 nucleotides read TGTGCCACCAGAAGAGGTCAGGGCGGGGAGCTGTTTTTT. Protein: CATRRGQGGELFF.

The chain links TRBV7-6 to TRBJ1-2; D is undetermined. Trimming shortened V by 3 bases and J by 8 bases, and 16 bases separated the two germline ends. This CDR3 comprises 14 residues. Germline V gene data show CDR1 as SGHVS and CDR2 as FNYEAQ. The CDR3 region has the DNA TGTGCCAGCAGCTTTAGTTACAGCTCAGAGGGCTACACCTTC. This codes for CASSFSYSSEGYTF.

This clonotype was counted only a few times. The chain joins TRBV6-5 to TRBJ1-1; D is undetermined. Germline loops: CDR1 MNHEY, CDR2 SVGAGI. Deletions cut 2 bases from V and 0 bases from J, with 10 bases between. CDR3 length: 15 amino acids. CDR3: CASSYGGRMNTEAFF. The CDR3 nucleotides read TGTGCCAGCAGTTACGGTGGCAGAATGAACACTGAAGCTTTCTTT.

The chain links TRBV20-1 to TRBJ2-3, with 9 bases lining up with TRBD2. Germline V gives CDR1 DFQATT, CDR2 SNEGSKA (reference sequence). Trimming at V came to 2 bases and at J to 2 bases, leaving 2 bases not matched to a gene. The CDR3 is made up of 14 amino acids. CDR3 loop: CSARLAGITDTQYF. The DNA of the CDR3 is TGCAGTGCTAGACTAGCGGGAATCACAGATACGCAGTATTTT.